A single T cell receptor (beta chain) is shown here with its context. Its target is not known. This entry belongs to a study of OX40 agonist ivuxolimab in advanced cancers. Study-wide background: Ivuxolimab doses were 0.01, 0.1, 0.3, 1.5, 3 or 10 mg/kg every 2 weeks.

General study findings and limits: Antigen specificity was not determined for the expanded peripheral T cells.

CDR1 and CDR2 from the germline V gene are KGHSH and LQKENI. The trim removed 3 bases at V and 2 bases at J, leaving 3 bases unmatched. This CDR3 comprises 15 residues. Method: immunoSEQ multiplex PCR; TCRdb's copy keeps in-frame clones and lacks some. The sample shows some 130,000 clones, 85% to 95% of them seen only once. This chain uses TRBV18 with TRBJ1-2; 10 nucleotides line up with TRBD1. The input for sequencing was CD4+ or CD8+ T cells sorted from blood, taken in a trial of the OX40 agonist ivuxolimab. This TCR was recovered from an adult with an advanced solid tumor such as melanoma, head and neck, liver or kidney cancer. CDR3 sequence: CASSPPGQGNYGYTF. Written as DNA, the CDR3 is TGTGCCAGCTCACCTCCGGGACAGGGGAACTATGGCTACACCTTC.